These 2 T cell receptor beta chains came from one sample sequenced in a study of post-analysis software for immune sequencing data. Study-wide points: Patients had higher frequencies than controls of roughly five TRBV segments, including TRBV5-6, TRBV5-1 and TRBV20-1.

Tagging with unique molecular identifiers was a feature of the TCR beta cDNA libraries. MiXCR was run by TCRdb on the PCR reads, yielding one entry per CDR3 protein. The sample carries hundreds of thousands of distinct CDR3 sequences, about 60% recorded once. No antigen is known for these receptors. Sequencing was done on a sample of blood. These receptor sequences come from a girl aged 2-10 years with multiple sclerosis.

There are a few counts of this clonotype. The chain uses TRBV6-5 and TRBJ2-1; 8 bases line up with TRBD2. The CDR3 is made up of 14 amino acids. V lost 6 bases, J lost 7 bases, and 8 bases stayed unmatched. Germline loops: CDR1 MNHEY, CDR2 SVGAGI. The CDR3 nucleotides read TGTGCCAGCAGGTCCGGGAGGGCCGGGAATGAGCAGTTCTTC. This gives the protein CASRSGRAGNEQFF.

The chain employs TRBV27 and TRBJ2-7; tentatively, D is TRBD1 or TRBD2 (5 bases each). The CDR3 sequence is 16 residues long. CDR1 is MNHEY and CDR2 is SMNVEV in the germline V gene (reference sequence). V was pared by 5 bases and J by 1 base, with 18 bases between. CDR3 coding DNA: TGTGCCAGCAGTCCAGGTGGGGGATGGGGTTCCTACGAGCAGTACTTC. Protein: CASSPGGGWGSYEQYF.